This T cell receptor beta chain appears in the sequencing data of a study of T-cell memory formation after mild COVID-19. As for the study in general: Largely donor-specific sequence clusters came from two donors.

TCRdb analysed the 5' RACE reads with MiXCR anew, one entry per CDR3 protein. This sample has 380,000 or so distinct CDR3 sequences; around 13% occur once, and the top ten carry about 20%. The study's findings and limits: Of the contracting clones, CD4+ ones lay mainly in CM and EM, and CD8+ ones in EMRA. Clones that got smaller from day 15 to 85 had even CD4/CD8, while clones growing later tipped toward CD4+. Some clones that responded were present in memory (sampled pre-infection), which suggests cross-reactive memory joined.

This clonotype was seen more than once but under ten times. Its antigen is unidentified. The trim removed 7 bases at V and 2 bases at J, leaving 9 bases unmatched. From germline, CDR1 is MNHEY and CDR2 SVGEGT. The CDR3 is 15 amino acids. The receptor comes from a man aged 18 to 29 who had mild COVID-19 (a few samples of this study predate the infection). Cell type and time point are not known. The genes are TRBV6-2 or TRBV6-3 and TRBJ2-3, with 7 bases aligning to TRBD2. Sequences were obtained from PBMCs or a T cell subset sorted from them (not recorded which). CDR3 in amino acids: CASIARLAPTDTQYF. The CDR3 nucleotides read TGTGCCAGCATTGCCAGACTAGCTCCCACAGATACGCAGTATTTT.